This TCR beta chain was sequenced in a study of blood T cell repertoires in COVID-19. Study overall: T cells, B-cell-depleted T cells, or PBMCs supplied cDNA or gDNA.

In the study's own analysis: The assay estimated nucleated cells by amplifying reference gene primers. The protocol was immunoSEQ multiplex PCR, while the TCRdb copy is restricted to in-frame clones and leaves out a portion. Clone size and the V and J calls come from that table; the DNA yielded D and trimming. This sample yields roughly 200,000 clones, of which 88% are seen a single time; 1.5% to 2% belongs to the top ten. CDR1 SGHNT and CDR2 YENEEA come from the germline V gene. This CDR3 has 14 residues. Trimming removed 4 bases at V and 5 bases at J, with 11 bases between. This TCR came from a man younger than 35 with active or convalescent COVID-19. Sample: peripheral blood. This chain joins TRBV11-3 and TRBJ2-2; possibly TRBD2 for D (6 bases). The CDR3 DNA sequence: TGTGCCAGCAGCTCCACCCGGGGGACCGGGGAGCTGTTTTTT. Amino acid sequence: CASSSTRGTGELFF.